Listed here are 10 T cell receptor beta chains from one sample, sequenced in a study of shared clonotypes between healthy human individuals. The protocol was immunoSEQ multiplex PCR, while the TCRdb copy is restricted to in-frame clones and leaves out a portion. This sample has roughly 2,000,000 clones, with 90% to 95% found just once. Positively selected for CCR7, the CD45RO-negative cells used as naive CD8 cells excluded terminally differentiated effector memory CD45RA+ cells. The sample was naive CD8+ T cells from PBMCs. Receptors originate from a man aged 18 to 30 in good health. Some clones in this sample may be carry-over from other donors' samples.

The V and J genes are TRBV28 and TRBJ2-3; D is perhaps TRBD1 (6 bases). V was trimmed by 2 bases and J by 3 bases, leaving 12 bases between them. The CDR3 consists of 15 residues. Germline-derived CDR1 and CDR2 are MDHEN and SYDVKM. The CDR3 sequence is CASSLRDIRTDTQYF. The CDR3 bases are TGTGCCAGCAGTTTAAGGGACATTAGGACAGATACGCAGTATTTT.

The DNA for the CDR3 is TGTGCCAGCAGCGTAGCAAGGACTAGCGCCACCTACGAGCAGTACTTC. Amino acid sequence: CASSVARTSATYEQYF. The chain is built from TRBV9 and TRBJ2-7; TRBD2 agrees at 9 bases. Trimming removed 0 bases from V and 2 bases from J; junction bases left unmatched: 6. The CDR3 runs 16 residues. Germline V CDR1 and CDR2: SGDLS, YYNGEE.

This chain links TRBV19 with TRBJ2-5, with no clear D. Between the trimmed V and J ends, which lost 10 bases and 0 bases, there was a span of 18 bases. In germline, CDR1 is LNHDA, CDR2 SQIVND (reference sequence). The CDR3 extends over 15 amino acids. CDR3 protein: CATKRALGYQETQYF. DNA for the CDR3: TGTGCCACCAAAAGGGCTCTGGGGTACCAAGAGACCCAGTACTTC.

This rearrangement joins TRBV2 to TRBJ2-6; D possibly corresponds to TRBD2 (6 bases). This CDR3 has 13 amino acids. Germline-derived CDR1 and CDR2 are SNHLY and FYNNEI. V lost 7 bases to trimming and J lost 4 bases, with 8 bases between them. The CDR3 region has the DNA TGTGCCAGCAAGGCGGGGGGGGCCAACGTCCTGACTTTC. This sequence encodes CASKAGGANVLTF.

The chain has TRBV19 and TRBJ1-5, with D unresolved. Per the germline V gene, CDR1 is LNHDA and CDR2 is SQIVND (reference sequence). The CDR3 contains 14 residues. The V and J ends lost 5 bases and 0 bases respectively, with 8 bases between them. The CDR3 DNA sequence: TGTGCCAGTAGTCGGATAGTTAGCAATCAGCCCCAGCATTTT. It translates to CASSRIVSNQPQHF.

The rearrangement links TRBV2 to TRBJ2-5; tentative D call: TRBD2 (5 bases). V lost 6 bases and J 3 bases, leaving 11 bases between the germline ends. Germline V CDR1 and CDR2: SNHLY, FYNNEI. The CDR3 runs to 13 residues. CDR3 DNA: TGTGCCAGCAGGGAGGTACTGAAAGAGACCCAGTACTTC. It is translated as CASREVLKETQYF.

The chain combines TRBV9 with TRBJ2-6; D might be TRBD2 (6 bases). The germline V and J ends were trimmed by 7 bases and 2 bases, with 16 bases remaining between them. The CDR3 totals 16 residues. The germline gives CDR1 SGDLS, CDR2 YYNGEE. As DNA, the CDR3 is TGTGCCAGCTGGGGTCGGGGGACTGCTGGGGCCAACGTCCTGACTTTC. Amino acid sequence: CASWGRGTAGANVLTF.

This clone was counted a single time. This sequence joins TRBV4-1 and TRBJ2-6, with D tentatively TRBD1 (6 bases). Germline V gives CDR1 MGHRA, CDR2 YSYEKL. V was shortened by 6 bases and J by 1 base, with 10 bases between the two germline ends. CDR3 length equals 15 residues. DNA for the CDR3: TGCGCCAGCAGAGGCAGGGGTTCTGGGGCCAACGTCCTGACTTTC. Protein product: CASRGRGSGANVLTF.

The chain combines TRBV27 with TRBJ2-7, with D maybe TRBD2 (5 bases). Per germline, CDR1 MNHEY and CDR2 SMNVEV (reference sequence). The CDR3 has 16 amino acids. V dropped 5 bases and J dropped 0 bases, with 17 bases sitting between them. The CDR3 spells CASSIAAGGSSYEQYF. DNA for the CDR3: TGTGCCAGCAGTATAGCCGCGGGTGGCAGCTCCTACGAGCAGTACTTC.

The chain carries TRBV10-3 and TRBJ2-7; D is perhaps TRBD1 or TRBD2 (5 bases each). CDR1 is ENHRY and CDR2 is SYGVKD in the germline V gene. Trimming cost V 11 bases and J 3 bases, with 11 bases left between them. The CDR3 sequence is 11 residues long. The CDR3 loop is CASRGSYEQYF. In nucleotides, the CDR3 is TGTGCCTCACGGGGCAGCTACGAGCAGTACTTC.